The entry below describes one T cell receptor (beta chain). The germline V and J ends were trimmed by 0 bases and 4 bases, with 10 bases remaining between them. CDR3 length equals 14 residues. Germline lookup yields CDR1 MNHEY and CDR2 SVGEGT. TCRdb redid the calling of the RT-PCR reads with MiXCR, one entry per CDR3 protein. The repertoire has under 200,000 distinct CDR3 sequences, 30% of them found once; the top ten carry 3.2%. This entry belongs to a study of patients and donors after allogeneic stem cell transplantation. The chain employs TRBV6-2 or TRBV6-3 and TRBJ2-7, with D possibly matching TRBD2 (6 bases). Sequenced material: blood, either unsorted or a sorted T cell fraction (not recorded which). This receptor was obtained from a human donor who was either an allogeneic HSCT recipient or a stem cell or donor lymphocyte infusion donor (not recorded which). It is not recorded whose cells these are; they may come from a transplant donor. The CDR3 DNA is TGTGCCAGCAGTTACTCGAAACTAGCTTACGAGCAGTACTTC. Translation gives CASSYSKLAYEQYF.